The clone carrying this TCR beta chain has only one observation. Data came from immunoSEQ multiplex PCR; TCRdb stores just in-frame clones and leaves some out. In the table there are over 200,000 clones, 81% of which are singletons. This entry is derived from a study of blood T cell repertoires in COVID-19. Overall study context: Samples came from the United States, Italy and Spain, spanning acute and convalescent COVID-19. Sample material is recorded as cDNA or gDNA derived from T cells, B-cell-depleted T cells, or PBMCs.

Those who participated ranged in age from roughly 18 to 89 years and resided in 20 to 30 US areas. Participant reports of clinical history set cohort assignment. The CDR3 has 14 residues. Germline V gives CDR1 SGHRS, CDR2 YFSETQ. The V end was cut by 0 bases, the J end by 5 bases, with 11 bases between. The rearrangement uses TRBV5-1 and TRBJ1-1, with D perhaps TRBD1 (5 bases). The sequenced sample was PBMCs or T cells enriched from blood (not recorded which). The TCR sequence derives from a woman aged 45-59 years with acute COVID-19. The CDR3: CASSLGGGRTEAFF. The CDR3 DNA reads TGCGCCAGCAGCTTGGGTGGGGGGAGGACTGAAGCTTTCTTT.